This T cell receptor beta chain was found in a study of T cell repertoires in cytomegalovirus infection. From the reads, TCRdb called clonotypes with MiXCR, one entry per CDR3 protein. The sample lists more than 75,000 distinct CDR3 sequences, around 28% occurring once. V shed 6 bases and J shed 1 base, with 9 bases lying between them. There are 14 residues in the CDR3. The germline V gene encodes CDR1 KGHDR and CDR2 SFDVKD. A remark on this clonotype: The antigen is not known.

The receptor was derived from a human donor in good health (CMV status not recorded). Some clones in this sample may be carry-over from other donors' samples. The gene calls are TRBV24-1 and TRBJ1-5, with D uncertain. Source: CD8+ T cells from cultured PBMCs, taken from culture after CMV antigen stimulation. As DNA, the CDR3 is TGTGCCACCAGTAGAGTAGGGAGCAATCAGCCCCAGCATTTT. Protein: CATSRVGSNQPQHF.